The 22 T cell receptor beta chains below come from one sample, sequenced in a study of blood T cell repertoires in COVID-19. The assay was immunoSEQ multiplex PCR, and TCRdb's table has in-frame clones only and misses some. The table has approximately 330,000 clones, roughly 90% seen once; the top ten hold approximately 4%. The material sequenced was peripheral blood. The receptor source for this set is a woman in her 50s with active or convalescent COVID-19.

The V gene is TRBV10-3, the J gene TRBJ1-6; tentatively, D is TRBD1 (5 bases). Germline V lookup: CDR1 ENHRY, CDR2 SYGVKD. Trimming removed 1 base at V and 8 bases at J, with 9 bases between. This CDR3 region has 14 residues. CDR3 nucleotide sequence: TGTGCCATCAGTGAGTGGGGCAGAGATTCACCCCTCCACTTT. It specifies CAISEWGRDSPLHF.

The CDR3, as DNA: TGTGCCAGCAGCTTAAAAAGACAGAACTATGGCTACACCTTC. Translated, it gives CASSLKRQNYGYTF. The chain links TRBV7-8 to TRBJ1-2; D might be TRBD1 (5 bases). CDR1 and CDR2 from the germline V gene are SGHVS and FQNEAQ. The CDR3 covers 14 residues. V was clipped by 2 bases and J by 2 bases, with 9 bases between them.

This chain uses TRBV10-3 with TRBJ2-7, with D possibly matching TRBD1 (6 bases). Per the germline V gene, CDR1 is ENHRY and CDR2 is SYGVKD. The V gene lost 7 bases and the J gene lost 3 bases, with 13 bases spanning the gap. The CDR3 covers 13 residues. The CDR3 spells CAITMDSYYEQYF. The CDR3 DNA reads as TGTGCCATCACTATGGACAGTTACTACGAGCAGTACTTC.

The rearrangement uses TRBV30 and TRBJ2-1, with 10 bases identical to TRBD2. Germline CDR1 reads GTSNPN; CDR2 reads SVGIG (reference sequence). The CDR3 is 12 amino acids. After removal of 2 bases from V and 9 bases from J, the junction contained 1 base not matched to a gene. The CDR3 DNA is TGTGCCTGGAGTCCTAGCGGGGGTGAGCAGTTCTTC. This gives the protein CAWSPSGGEQFF.

The chain has TRBV9 and TRBJ2-7; no clear D. The CDR3 has 13 residues. The V gene lost 0 bases and the J gene lost 2 bases, with 6 bases spanning the gap. Per the germline V gene, CDR1 is SGDLS and CDR2 is YYNGEE. In DNA, the CDR3 is TGTGCCAGCAGCGTAGGCAGTGCCTACGAGCAGTACTTC. Amino acids: CASSVGSAYEQYF.

V is TRBV7-3 and J is TRBJ1-2; TRBD1 aligns across 11 bases. Trimming removed 2 bases from V and 3 bases from J; junction bases left unmatched: 5. CDR1 and CDR2 from the germline V gene are SGHTA and FQGTGA. CDR3 size: 16 residues. The CDR3 here is CASSLGGQGDHYGYTF. The CDR3 DNA reads as TGTGCCAGCAGCTTAGGGGGACAGGGGGATCACTATGGCTACACCTTC.

This clone was found once. This rearrangement joins TRBV5-1 to TRBJ1-1; 7 nucleotides align to TRBD1. Trimming took 5 bases from V and 0 from J; bases not matched to a gene: 7. Germline V lookup: CDR1 SGHRS, CDR2 YFSETQ. The CDR3 spans 15 residues. The CDR3 reads CASRRQGSVNTEAFF. CDR3 coding DNA: TGCGCCAGCAGAAGACAGGGAAGCGTGAACACTGAAGCTTTCTTT.

The J gene is TRBJ2-1, the V gene TRBV25-1; D gene unclear. CDR1 is MGHDK and CDR2 is SYGVNS in the germline V gene. V was pared by 6 bases and J by 5 bases, with 8 bases between. CDR3 length equals 12 residues. The CDR3, as DNA: TGTGCCAGCAGGGGCTACGACAATGAGCAGTTCTTC. It encodes CASRGYDNEQFF.

DNA for the CDR3: TGTGCCACCAGTGATACAGGGGTGGAGACCCAGTACTTC. Protein: CATSDTGVETQYF. The V call is TRBV24-1, the J call TRBJ2-5; 7 bases are a match to TRBD1. The CDR3 is 13 amino acids. J was trimmed by 5 bases and V by 3 bases; bases with no gene match: 2. Germline V gene lookup returns CDR1 KGHDR and CDR2 SFDVKD.

The V gene is TRBV30, the J gene TRBJ1-2; maybe TRBD1 (5 bases). CDR3 length: 12 residues. The V gene lost 0 bases and the J gene lost 13 bases, with 15 bases spanning the gap. The germline V gene encodes CDR1 GTSNPN and CDR2 SVGIG (reference sequence). The CDR3 bases are TGTGCCTGGAGTGTACAGAAGGGGAGGGGCACCTTC. Residues: CAWSVQKGRGTF. The full variable domain, rest sourced from reference TRBV30 and TRBJ1-2, is SQTIHQWPATLVQPVGSPLSLECTVEGTSNPNLYWYRQAAGRGLQLLFYSVGIGQISSEVPQNLSASRPQDRQFILSSKKLLLSDSGFYLCAWSVQKGRGTFGSGTRLTVV.

This chain uses TRBV7-2 with TRBJ1-5; D may be TRBD1 (6 bases). The CDR3 has 15 amino acids. V lost 1 base and J lost 4, with 11 bases in between. Germline CDR1 and CDR2: SGHTA and FQGNSA. The CDR3: CASSLGGDTNQPQHF. The CDR3 nucleotides read TGTGCCAGCAGCTTAGGAGGGGACACTAATCAGCCCCAGCATTTT.

The chain combines TRBV12-3 or TRBV12-4 with TRBJ2-1; D might be TRBD2 (5 bases). This CDR3 has 12 residues. V gave up 4 bases and J gave up 8 bases, with 9 bases separating them. The CDR3: CASSYSAHEQFF. CDR3 DNA: TGTGCCAGCAGTTATAGCGCTCATGAGCAGTTCTTC.

This sequence joins TRBV5-1 and TRBJ2-5, with 7 bases fitting TRBD2. Per the germline V gene, CDR1 is SGHRS and CDR2 is YFSETQ. Germline trimming cut 7 bases from V and 3 bases from J; bases unmatched to any gene: 9. This CDR3 contains 14 residues. CDR3 loop: CASRPTSVEETQYF. The CDR3 DNA sequence: TGCGCCAGCCGCCCAACTAGCGTCGAAGAGACCCAGTACTTC.

In DNA, the CDR3 is TGTGCCAGCAGCCCAATGGGACATCCAACCTACGAGCAGTACTTC. Protein: CASSPMGHPTYEQYF. The chain combines TRBV7-6 with TRBJ2-7; D is perhaps TRBD1 (6 bases). V shed 5 bases and J shed 2 bases, with 16 bases lying between them. This CDR3 is built from 15 residues. Germline CDR1 and CDR2: SGHVS and FNYEAQ.

This rearrangement joins TRBV5-4 to TRBJ2-7, with TRBD1 matching over 7 bases. In germline, CDR1 is SGHNT, CDR2 YYREEE (reference sequence). The CDR3 covers 15 residues. The V and J ends lost 5 bases and 2 bases, in that order; junction bases with no gene match: 10. Here the CDR3 DNA reads TGTGCCAGCAGAGTGGCCGGGACAGAAACCTACGAGCAGTACTTC. Translated, it gives CASRVAGTETYEQYF.

The chain joins TRBV14 to TRBJ1-2; D perhaps matches TRBD1 (6 bases). Germline-derived CDR1 and CDR2 are SGHDN and FVKESK. Trimming shortened V by 8 bases and J by 4 bases, and 17 bases separated the two germline ends. This CDR3 has 14 residues. The CDR3 nucleotides read TGTGCCAGCGGCTTCAGCAGGGGAGTCTATGGCTACACCTTC. It yields the protein CASGFSRGVYGYTF.

The rearrangement uses TRBV29-1 and TRBJ1-1; D gene unclear. This CDR3 contains 10 residues. V was cut by 6 bases and J by 5 bases, with 7 bases left in between. The germline gives CDR1 SQVTM, CDR2 ANQGSEA. The CDR3 loop is CSVEVTEAFF. The CDR3 nucleotides are TGCAGCGTCGAGGTAACTGAAGCTTTCTTT.

This clone was seen just once. Different DNA sequences within this sample yield the same CDR3. The chain couples TRBV3-1 (or the pseudogene TRBV3-2) to TRBJ2-1; D is undetermined. V lost 4 bases, J lost 0 bases, and 7 bases lay in between. CDR1 and CDR2 (germline): LGHDT, YNNKEL (reference sequence). The CDR3 has 14 residues. CDR3 sequence (DNA): TGTGCCAGCAGCCGAAGTAGCTCCTACAATGAGCAGTTCTTC. It specifies CASSRSSSYNEQFF.

The chain links TRBV3-1 (or the pseudogene TRBV3-2) to TRBJ2-1, with D unresolved. CDR3 length: 11 residues. The germline gives CDR1 LGHDT, CDR2 YNNKEL (reference sequence). Trimming removed 4 bases at V and 10 bases at J, with 8 bases between. CDR3 in DNA: TGTGCCAGCAGCCGGGCCAGGGAGCAGTTCTTC. Translated, it gives CASSRAREQFF.

CDR3 loop: CAWSRGWGYTF. CDR3 bases: TGTGCCTGGAGTAGGGGGTGGGGCTACACCTTC. The V and J genes are TRBV30 and TRBJ1-2, with D perhaps matching TRBD1 (6 bases). The CDR3 covers 11 residues. V was pared by 2 bases and J by 8 bases, with 9 bases between. Per the germline V gene, CDR1 is GTSNPN and CDR2 is SVGIG (reference sequence).

The chain employs TRBV6-4 and TRBJ2-5, with a tentative D call TRBD1 (6 bases). This CDR3 contains 15 residues. The V end lost 2 bases, the J end lost 2 bases, and 12 bases lay between the germline ends. Germline CDR1 is MRHNA and CDR2 is SNTAGT. As DNA, the CDR3 is TGTGCCAGCAGTGACCCCACAGGGACGCAAGAGACCCAGTACTTC. This sequence encodes CASSDPTGTQETQYF.

The V gene is TRBV18, the J gene TRBJ1-2; 7 bases are a match to TRBD1. Trimming at V came to 3 bases and at J to 3 bases, leaving 10 bases not matched to a gene. CDR3 length: 16 residues. CDR1 is KGHSH and CDR2 is LQKENI in the germline V gene. The CDR3 is CASSPAQGGLDYGYTF. The DNA of the CDR3 is TGTGCCAGCTCACCGGCGCAGGGGGGATTAGACTATGGCTACACCTTC.